This T cell receptor (beta chain) was retrieved from a study of identical twins. General study points: The study drew conclusions from cross-sectional statistical analysis, not from following the same donors. Within monozygotic twins, out-of-frame TCR alpha sharing was underestimated by the models. With abundant cord blood beta clonotypes, insertions were fewer; memory repertoires showed no such pattern.

In its sample, this clonotype was seen a few times. Its antigen is not identified. The junction and the germline gene differ at one end; a read error may be behind it. Germline V lookup: CDR1 DFQATT, CDR2 SNEGSKA (reference sequence). The CDR3 totals 14 residues. Each CDR3 protein is one row after TCRdb ran MiXCR on the 5' RACE reads. The data hold around 480,000 distinct CDR3 sequences, with 13% to 15% observed a single time. These same data were also listed under a study on yellow fever vaccine responses in identical twins.

This TCR derives from a woman between 18 and 30 years old in good health. This sequence joins TRBV20-1 and TRBJ1-6; no definite D call. Sequencing was performed on CD4+ T cells sorted from blood. CDR3 sequence reads: CRARVNSLNSPLHF. The CDR3 DNA sequence: TGCAGAGCTAGAGTTAACAGCCTTAATTCACCCCTCCACTTT.